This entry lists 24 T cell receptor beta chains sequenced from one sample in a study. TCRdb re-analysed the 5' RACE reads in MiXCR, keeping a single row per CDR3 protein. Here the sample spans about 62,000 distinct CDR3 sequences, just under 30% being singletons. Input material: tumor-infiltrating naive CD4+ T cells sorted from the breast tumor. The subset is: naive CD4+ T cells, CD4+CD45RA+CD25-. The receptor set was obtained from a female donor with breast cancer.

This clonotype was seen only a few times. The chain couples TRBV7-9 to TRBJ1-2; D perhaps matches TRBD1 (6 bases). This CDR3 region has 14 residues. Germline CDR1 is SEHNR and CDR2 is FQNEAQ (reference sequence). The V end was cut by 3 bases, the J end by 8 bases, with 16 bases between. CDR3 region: CASSFNQGYRGYTF. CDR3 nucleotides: TGTGCCAGCAGCTTTAACCAGGGGTATCGGGGCTACACCTTC.

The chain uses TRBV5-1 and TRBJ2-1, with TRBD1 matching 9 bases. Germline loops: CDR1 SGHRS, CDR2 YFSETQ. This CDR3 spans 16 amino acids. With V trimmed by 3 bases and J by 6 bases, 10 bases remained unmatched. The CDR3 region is CASSSEPSQGANEQFF. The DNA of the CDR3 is TGCGCCAGCAGCTCCGAACCTTCACAGGGGGCCAATGAGCAGTTCTTC.

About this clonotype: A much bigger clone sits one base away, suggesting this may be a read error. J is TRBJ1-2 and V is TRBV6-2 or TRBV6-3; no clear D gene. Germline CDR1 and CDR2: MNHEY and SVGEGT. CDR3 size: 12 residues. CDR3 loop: CVSSYSGYGYTF. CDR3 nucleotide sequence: TGTGTCAGCAGTTACTCGGGATATGGCTACACCTTC.

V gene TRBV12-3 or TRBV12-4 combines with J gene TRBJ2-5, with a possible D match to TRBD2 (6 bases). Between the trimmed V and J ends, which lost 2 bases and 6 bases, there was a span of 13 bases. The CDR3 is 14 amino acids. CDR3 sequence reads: CASSLRQGGKTQYF. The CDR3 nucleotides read TGTGCCAGCAGTTTACGGCAGGGCGGGAAGACCCAGTACTTC.

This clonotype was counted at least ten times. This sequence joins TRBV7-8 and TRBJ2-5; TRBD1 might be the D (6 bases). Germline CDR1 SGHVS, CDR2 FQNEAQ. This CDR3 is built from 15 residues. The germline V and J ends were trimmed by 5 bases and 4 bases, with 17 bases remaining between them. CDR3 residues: CASSQGTPSGETQYF. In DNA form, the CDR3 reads TGTGCCAGCAGCCAAGGGACACCGAGTGGAGAGACCCAGTACTTC.

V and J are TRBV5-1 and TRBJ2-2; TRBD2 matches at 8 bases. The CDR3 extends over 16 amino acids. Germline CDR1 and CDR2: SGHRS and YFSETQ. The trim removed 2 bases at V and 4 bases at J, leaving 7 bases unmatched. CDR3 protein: CASSFGSGSGTGELFF. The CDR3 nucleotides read TGCGCCAGCAGCTTTGGGAGCGGGAGTGGCACCGGGGAGCTGTTTTTT.

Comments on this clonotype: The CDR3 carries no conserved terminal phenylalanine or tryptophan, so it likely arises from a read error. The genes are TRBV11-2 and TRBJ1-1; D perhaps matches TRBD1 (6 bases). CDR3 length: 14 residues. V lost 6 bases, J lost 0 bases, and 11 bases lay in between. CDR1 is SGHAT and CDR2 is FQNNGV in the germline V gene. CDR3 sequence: CASSLQGLNTEAFL. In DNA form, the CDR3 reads TGTGCCAGCAGTCTACAGGGCTTGAACACTGAAGCTTTCTTG.

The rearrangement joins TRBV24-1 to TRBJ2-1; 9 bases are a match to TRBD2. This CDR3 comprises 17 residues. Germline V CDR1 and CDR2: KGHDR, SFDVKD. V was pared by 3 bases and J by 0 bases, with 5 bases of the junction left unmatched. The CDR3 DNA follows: TGTGCCACCAGTGATCGGAGCGGGAGGAGCTCCTACAATGAGCAGTTCTTC. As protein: CATSDRSGRSSYNEQFF.

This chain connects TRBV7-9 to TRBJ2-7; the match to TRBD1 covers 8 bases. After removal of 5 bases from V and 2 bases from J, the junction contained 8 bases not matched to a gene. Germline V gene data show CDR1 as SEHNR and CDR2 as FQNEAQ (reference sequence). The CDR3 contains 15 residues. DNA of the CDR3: TGTGCCAGCAGCCTACGACAGGGGTTCCCCTACGAGCAGTACTTC. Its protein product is CASSLRQGFPYEQYF.

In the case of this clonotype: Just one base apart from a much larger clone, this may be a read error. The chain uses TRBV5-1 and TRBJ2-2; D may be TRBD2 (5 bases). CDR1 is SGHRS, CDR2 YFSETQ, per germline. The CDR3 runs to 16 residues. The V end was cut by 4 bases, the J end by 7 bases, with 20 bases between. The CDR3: CASSQDSQPAGGELFF. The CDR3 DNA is TGCGCCAGCAGCCAGGATAGCCAACCCGCGGGCGGGGAGCTGTTTTTT. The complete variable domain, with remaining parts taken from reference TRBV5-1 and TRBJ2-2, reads KAGVTQTPRYLIKTRGQQVTLSCSPISGHRSVSWYQQTPGQGLQFLFEYFSETQRNKGNFPGRFSGRQFSNSRSEMNVSTLELGDSALYLCASSQDSQPAGGELFFGEGSRLTVL.

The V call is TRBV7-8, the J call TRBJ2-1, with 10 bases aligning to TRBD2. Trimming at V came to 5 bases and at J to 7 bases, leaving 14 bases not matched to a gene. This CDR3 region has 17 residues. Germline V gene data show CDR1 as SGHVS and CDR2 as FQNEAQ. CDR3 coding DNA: TGTGCCAGCAGCCTTAGACTAGCGGGTACGGGAATGAATGAGCAGTTCTTC. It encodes CASSLRLAGTGMNEQFF.

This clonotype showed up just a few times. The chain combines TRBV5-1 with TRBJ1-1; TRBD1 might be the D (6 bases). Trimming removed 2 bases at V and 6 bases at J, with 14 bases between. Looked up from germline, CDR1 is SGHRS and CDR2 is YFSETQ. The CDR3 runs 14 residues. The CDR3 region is CASSLVGGDSEAFF. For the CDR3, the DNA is TGCGCCAGCAGCTTAGTCGGGGGCGATTCTGAAGCTTTCTTT.

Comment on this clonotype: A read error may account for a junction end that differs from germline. In nucleotides, the CDR3 is TGTGCCGGCGCGGCCGGGGATGTCACTGAGGCTTTCTTT. It specifies CAGAAGDVTEAFF. The genes are TRBV7-9 and TRBJ1-1; no firm D call. Per the germline V gene, CDR1 is SEHNR and CDR2 is FQNEAQ (reference sequence). The length of the CDR3 is 13 residues.

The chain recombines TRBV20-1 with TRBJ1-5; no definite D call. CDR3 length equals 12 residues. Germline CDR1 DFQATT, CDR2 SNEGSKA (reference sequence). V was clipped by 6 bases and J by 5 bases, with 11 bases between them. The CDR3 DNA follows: TGCAGTGCCGAGGCTTGGGATCAGCCCCAGCATTTT. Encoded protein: CSAEAWDQPQHF.

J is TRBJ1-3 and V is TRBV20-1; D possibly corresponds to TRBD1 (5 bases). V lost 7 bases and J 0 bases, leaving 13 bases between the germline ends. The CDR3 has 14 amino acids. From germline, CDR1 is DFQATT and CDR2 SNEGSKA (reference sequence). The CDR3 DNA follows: TGCAGTGGTATTGGGGGTAGCTCTGGAAACACCATATATTTT. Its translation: CSGIGGSSGNTIYF.

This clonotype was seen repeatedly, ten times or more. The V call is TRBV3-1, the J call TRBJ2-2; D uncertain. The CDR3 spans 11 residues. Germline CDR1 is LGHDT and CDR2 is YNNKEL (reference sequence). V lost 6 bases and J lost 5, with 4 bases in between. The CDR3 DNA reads TGTGCCAGCAGTCGAACCGGGGAGCTGTTTTTT. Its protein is CASSRTGELFF.

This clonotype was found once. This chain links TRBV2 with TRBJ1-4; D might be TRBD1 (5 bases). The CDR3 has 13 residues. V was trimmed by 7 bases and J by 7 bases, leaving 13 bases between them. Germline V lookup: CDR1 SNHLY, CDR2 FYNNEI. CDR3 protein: CASNQGEGEKLFF. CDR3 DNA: TGTGCCAGCAACCAGGGAGAGGGTGAAAAACTGTTTTTT.

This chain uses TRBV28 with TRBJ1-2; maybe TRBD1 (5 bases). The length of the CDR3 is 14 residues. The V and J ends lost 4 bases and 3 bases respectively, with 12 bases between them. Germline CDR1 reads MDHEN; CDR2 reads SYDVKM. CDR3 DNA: TGTGCCAGCAGTTGGAACAGGCGCGACTATGGCTACACCTTC. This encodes CASSWNRRDYGYTF.

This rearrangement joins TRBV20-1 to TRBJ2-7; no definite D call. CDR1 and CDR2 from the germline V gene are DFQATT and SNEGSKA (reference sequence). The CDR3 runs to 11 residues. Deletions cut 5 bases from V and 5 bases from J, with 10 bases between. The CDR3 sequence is CSAVGLNEQYF. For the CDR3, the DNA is TGCAGTGCTGTAGGGCTCAACGAGCAGTACTTC.

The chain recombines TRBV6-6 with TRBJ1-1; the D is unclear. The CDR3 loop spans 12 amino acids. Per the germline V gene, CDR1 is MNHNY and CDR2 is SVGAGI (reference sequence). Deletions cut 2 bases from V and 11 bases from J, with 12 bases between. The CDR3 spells CASSYPANVAFF. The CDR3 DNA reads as TGTGCCAGCAGTTACCCCGCGAATGTGGCTTTCTTT.

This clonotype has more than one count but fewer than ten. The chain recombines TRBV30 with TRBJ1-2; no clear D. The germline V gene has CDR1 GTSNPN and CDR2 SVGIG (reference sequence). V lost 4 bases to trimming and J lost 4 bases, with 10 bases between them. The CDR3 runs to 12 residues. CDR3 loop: CAWNVWGYGYTF. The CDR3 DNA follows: TGTGCCTGGAATGTCTGGGGCTATGGCTACACCTTC.

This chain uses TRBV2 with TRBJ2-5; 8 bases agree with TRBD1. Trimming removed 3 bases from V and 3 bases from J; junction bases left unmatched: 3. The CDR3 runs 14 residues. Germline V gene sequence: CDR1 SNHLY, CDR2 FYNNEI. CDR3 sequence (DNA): TGTGCCAGCAGTGAGTTGACAGGGGAAGAGACCCAGTACTTC. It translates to CASSELTGEETQYF.

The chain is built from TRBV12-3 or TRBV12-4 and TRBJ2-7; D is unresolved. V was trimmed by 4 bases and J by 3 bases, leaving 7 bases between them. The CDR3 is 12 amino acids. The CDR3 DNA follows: TGTGCCAGCAGTTCATTAGGCTACGAGCAGTACTTC. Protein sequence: CASSSLGYEQYF.

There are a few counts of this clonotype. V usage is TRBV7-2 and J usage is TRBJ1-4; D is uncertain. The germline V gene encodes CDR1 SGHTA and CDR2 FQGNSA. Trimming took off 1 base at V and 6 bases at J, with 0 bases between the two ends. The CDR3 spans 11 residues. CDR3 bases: TGTGCCAGCAGCTTAGATGAAAAACTGTTTTTT. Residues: CASSLDEKLFF.